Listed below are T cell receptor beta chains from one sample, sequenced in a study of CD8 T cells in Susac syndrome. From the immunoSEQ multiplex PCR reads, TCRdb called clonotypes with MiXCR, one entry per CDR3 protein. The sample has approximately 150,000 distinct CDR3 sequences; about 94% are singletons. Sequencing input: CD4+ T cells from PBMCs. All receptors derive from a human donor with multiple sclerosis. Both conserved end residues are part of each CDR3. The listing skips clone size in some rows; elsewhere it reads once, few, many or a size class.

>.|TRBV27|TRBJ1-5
CASSSGTGVYSNQPQHF
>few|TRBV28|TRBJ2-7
CASSLTGLYEQYF
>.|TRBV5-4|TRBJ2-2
CASSLLADSNTGELFF
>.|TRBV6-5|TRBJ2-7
CASSGYGTENEQYF
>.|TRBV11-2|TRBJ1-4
CATHKSRGLNPHEKLFF
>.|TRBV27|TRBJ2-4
CASSSRVTLAKNIQYF
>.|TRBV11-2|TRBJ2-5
CASSPRTTQETQYF
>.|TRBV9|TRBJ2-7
CASSGRGVSRGTHEQYF
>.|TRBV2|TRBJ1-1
CASSEGGQGIMNTEAFF
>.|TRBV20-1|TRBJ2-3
CSAIRWEFGDTQYF
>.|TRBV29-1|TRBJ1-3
CSVMTRGFSGNTIYF
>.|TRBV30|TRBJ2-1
CASRTSGSYNEQFF
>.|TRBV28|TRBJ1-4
CASSLRALENNEKLFF
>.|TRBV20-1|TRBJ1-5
CSARKTGPYDQPQHF
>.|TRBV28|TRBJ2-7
CASTSGGTHYEQYF
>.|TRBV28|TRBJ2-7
CASSFGLAGDEQYF
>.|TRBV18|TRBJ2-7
CASSPNRYEQYF
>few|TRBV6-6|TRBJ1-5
CASSRTTGEGQPQHF
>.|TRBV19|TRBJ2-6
CATRAGPGANVLTF
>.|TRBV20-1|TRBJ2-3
CSAYAGGDTQYF
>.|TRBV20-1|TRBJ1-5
CSASHRGLGNQPQHF
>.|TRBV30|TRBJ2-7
CAWKGEFTYEQYF
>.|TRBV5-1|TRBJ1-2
CASSLKVWAGSNYGYTF
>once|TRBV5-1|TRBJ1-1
CASSLESGGRKRTEAFF
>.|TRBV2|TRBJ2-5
CASSATWLGETQYF
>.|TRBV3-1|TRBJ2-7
CASSQDYLGRQYF
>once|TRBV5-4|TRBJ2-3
CASSGSGSPGDTQYF
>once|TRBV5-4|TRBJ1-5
CASSSTGQLNQPQHF
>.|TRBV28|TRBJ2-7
CASSSGQGLNEQYF
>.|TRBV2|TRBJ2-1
CASRASGREIYNEQFF
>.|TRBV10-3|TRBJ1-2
CAITMTENYGYTF
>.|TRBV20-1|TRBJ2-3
CSALVTSGVPDTQYF
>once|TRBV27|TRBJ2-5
CASSLSASGGYGETQYF
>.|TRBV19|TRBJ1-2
CASSAQGTGYGYTF
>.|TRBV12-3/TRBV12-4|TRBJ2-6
CASTPGAGLSGANVLTF
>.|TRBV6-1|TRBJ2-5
CASSDRNRGETQYF
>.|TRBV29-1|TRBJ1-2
CSVEPPGSYGYTF
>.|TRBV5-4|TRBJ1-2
CASSAGTTGGYTF
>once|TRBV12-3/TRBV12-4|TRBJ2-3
CASSLAVRRSSTDTQYF
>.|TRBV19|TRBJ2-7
CASSISGSSYEQYF
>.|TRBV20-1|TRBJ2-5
CSARDAGGTQETQYF
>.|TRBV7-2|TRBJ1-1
CASSLAPTGGTEAFF
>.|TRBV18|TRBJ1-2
CASSPRGYDGYTF
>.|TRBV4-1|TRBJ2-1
CASSQGPRGRTLYNEQFF
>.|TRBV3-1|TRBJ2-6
CASSQERGAHVGANVLTF
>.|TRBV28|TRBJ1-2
CASSGTSPGGYTF